These 7 T cell receptor beta chains were all obtained from the same sample, sequenced in a study of shared clonotypes between healthy human individuals. The naive CD8 population came from CD45RO-negative cells selected for CCR7, without terminally differentiated effector memory CD45RA+ cells. Sequenced by immunoSEQ multiplex PCR; TCRdb stores in-frame clones only, minus some. The top ten clones hold about 1.7% of a sample with about 2.1 million clones, 93% of them seen once. Source material: naive CD8+ T cells from PBMCs. Receptors were obtained from a man between 18 and 35 years old in good health. Some clones in this sample may be carry-over from other donors' samples.

The gene calls are TRBV13 and TRBJ1-5; 9 nucleotides align to TRBD1. Germline CDR1 is PRHDT and CDR2 is FYEKMQ (reference sequence). This CDR3 region has 19 residues. After removal of 4 bases from V and 4 bases from J, the junction contained 17 bases not matched to a gene. The CDR3 reads CASSSRQGGTMDGNQPQHF. CDR3 coding DNA: TGTGCCAGCAGCTCCAGACAGGGGGGGACCATGGACGGGAATCAGCCCCAGCATTTT.

As for this clone: Other DNA sequences within the sample encode an identical CDR3. The DNA for the CDR3 is TGTGCCAGCAGCCAAGATCGGGGTGAAAAACTGTTTTTT. It specifies CASSQDRGEKLFF. This sequence joins TRBV14 and TRBJ1-4, with no clear D. The CDR3 covers 13 residues. The V end was cut by 0 bases, the J end by 7 bases, with 6 bases between. Germline CDR1 reads SGHDN; CDR2 reads FVKESK.

The chain combines TRBV5-4 with TRBJ2-5, with 7 bases lining up with TRBD1. Germline V gene data show CDR1 as SGHNT and CDR2 as YYREEE (reference sequence). The CDR3 consists of 16 residues. With V trimmed by 3 bases and J by 5 bases, 13 bases remained unmatched. As DNA, the CDR3 is TGTGCCAGCAGCTCACTCGGGGTGGAGGACAGGGAGACCCAGTACTTC. Protein sequence: CASSSLGVEDRETQYF.

The chain has TRBV19 and TRBJ2-4, with D possibly TRBD1 on 6 matching bases. The V end lost 6 bases, the J end lost 0 bases, and 12 bases lay between the germline ends. In germline, CDR1 is LNHDA, CDR2 SQIVND (reference sequence). The CDR3 spans 15 residues. In nucleotides, the CDR3 is TGTGCCAGTAGACCGACAGGTCTAGCCAAAAACATTCAGTACTTC. Its protein is CASRPTGLAKNIQYF.

This clone was picked up one time. J is TRBJ2-3 and V is TRBV19; D possibly corresponds to TRBD2 (6 bases). Trimming shortened V by 3 bases and J by 6 bases, and 13 bases separated the two germline ends. CDR1 and CDR2 (germline): LNHDA, SQIVND (reference sequence). CDR3 size: 14 residues. This chain's CDR3 is CASSIPRDSDTQYF. For the CDR3, the DNA is TGTGCCAGTAGTATCCCGCGGGACTCGGATACGCAGTATTTT. The variable domain in full, completed from reference TRBV19 and TRBJ2-3, reads DGGITQSPKYLFRKEGQNVTLSCEQNLNHDAMYWYRQDPGQGLRLIYYSQIVNDFQKGDIAEGYSVSREKKESFPLTVTSAQKNPTAFYLCASSIPRDSDTQYFGPGTRLTVL.

The genes are TRBV5-6 and TRBJ1-2; D might be TRBD1 (6 bases). With 0 bases removed from V and 2 bases from J, the gap between germline ends came to 17 bases. The CDR3 is 17 residues long. CDR1 SGHDT and CDR2 YYEEEE come from the germline V gene. CDR3 sequence reads: CASSLEVRAGANYGYTF. The CDR3 DNA sequence: TGTGCCAGCAGCTTGGAAGTACGGGCAGGGGCAAACTATGGCTACACCTTC. Complete variable domain (other parts from reference TRBV5-6 and TRBJ1-2): DAGVTQSPTHLIKTRGQQVTLRCSPKSGHDTVSWYQQALGQGPQFIFQYYEEEERQRGNFPDRFSGHQFPNYSSELNVNALLLGDSALYLCASSLEVRAGANYGYTFGSGTRLTVV.

This chain joins TRBV27 and TRBJ2-2; 12 bases fit TRBD2. The CDR3 has 16 residues. Germline V gene lookup returns CDR1 MNHEY and CDR2 SMNVEV (reference sequence). The trim removed 5 bases at V and 5 bases at J, leaving 6 bases unmatched. The CDR3 region has the DNA TGTGCCAGCAGTCCTCGACTAGCGGGAGTAACCGGGGAGCTGTTTTTT. Encoded protein: CASSPRLAGVTGELFF.